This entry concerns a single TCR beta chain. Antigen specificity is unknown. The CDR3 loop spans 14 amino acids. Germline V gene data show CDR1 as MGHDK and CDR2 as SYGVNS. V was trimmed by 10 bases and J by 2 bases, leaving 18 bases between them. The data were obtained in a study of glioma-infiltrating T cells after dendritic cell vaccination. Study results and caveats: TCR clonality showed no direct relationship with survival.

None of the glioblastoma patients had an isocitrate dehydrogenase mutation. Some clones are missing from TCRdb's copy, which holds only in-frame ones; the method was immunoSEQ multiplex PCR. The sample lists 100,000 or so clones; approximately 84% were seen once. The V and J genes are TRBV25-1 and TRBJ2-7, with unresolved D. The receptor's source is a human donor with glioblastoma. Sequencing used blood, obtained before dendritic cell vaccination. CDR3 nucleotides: TGTGCCACCTCAGCCCAGGTCCATGCCTACGAGCAGTACTTC. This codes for CATSAQVHAYEQYF.